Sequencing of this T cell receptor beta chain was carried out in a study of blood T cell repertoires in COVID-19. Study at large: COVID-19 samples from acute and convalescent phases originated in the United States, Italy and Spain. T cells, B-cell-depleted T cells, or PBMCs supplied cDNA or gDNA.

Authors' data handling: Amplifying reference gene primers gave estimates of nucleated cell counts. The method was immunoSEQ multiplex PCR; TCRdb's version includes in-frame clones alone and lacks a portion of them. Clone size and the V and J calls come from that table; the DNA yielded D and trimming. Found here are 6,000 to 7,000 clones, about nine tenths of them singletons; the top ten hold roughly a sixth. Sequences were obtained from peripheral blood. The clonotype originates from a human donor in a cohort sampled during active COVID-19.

The CDR3 here is CASSWTSGGTNEQFF. CDR3 nucleotide sequence: TGTGCCAGCAGCTGGACTAGCGGGGGGACGAATGAGCAGTTCTTC. The V and J genes are TRBV5-4 and TRBJ2-1, with 14 bases fitting TRBD2. The germline CDR1 and CDR2 sequences are SGHNT and YYREEE (reference sequence). This CDR3 region has 15 residues. After removal of 3 bases from V and 7 bases from J, the junction contained 3 bases not matched to a gene.